The 23 T cell receptor beta chains reported below all come from one sample, sequenced in a study of cytomegalovirus exposure and HLA in healthy donors. Both 60 Vbeta primers and 13 Jbeta primers went into the PCR. Here immunoSEQ multiplex PCR was the method, and the copy in TCRdb shows in-frame clones only, minus some. The table lists approximately 110,000 clones, approximately 66% of them singletons, with under 13% in the top ten. Sequences were obtained from PBMCs. These receptor sequences come from a middle-aged man in good health and CMV-seropositive.

The chain carries TRBV19 and TRBJ2-1; 7 nucleotides agree with TRBD1. The length of the CDR3 is 11 residues. Germline trimming cut 9 bases from V and 7 bases from J; bases unmatched to any gene: 3. Germline lookup yields CDR1 LNHDA and CDR2 SQIVND (reference sequence). CDR3 in amino acids: CASETGNEQFF. The CDR3, as DNA: TGTGCCAGCGAGACAGGGAATGAGCAGTTCTTC.

This chain joins TRBV14 and TRBJ2-7; 7 bases fit TRBD2. Trimming took 3 bases from V and 6 from J; bases not matched to a gene: 2. The CDR3 sequence is 12 residues long. From germline, CDR1 is SGHDN and CDR2 FVKESK. The CDR3 nucleotides read TGTGCCAGCAGCCAGAGCGGGATCGAGCAGTACTTC. It codes for CASSQSGIEQYF.

This chain uses TRBV18 with TRBJ2-5; TRBD2 is a possible D gene (5 bases). V shed 8 bases and J shed 5 bases, with 12 bases lying between them. The CDR3 is 12 amino acids. CDR1 is KGHSH and CDR2 is LQKENI in the germline V gene. The CDR3 nucleotides read TGTGCCAGCCGAACCGGGATTGAGACCCAGTACTTC. It specifies CASRTGIETQYF.

The chain joins TRBV9 to TRBJ2-7, with TRBD2 matching over 7 bases. Germline V lookup: CDR1 SGDLS, CDR2 YYNGEE. The trim removed 4 bases at V and 7 bases at J, leaving 5 bases unmatched. This CDR3 has 12 residues. The CDR3 DNA reads TGTGCCAGCAGCATGGGGGGGGAGGAGCAGTACTTC. Its protein is CASSMGGEEQYF.

The chain is built from TRBV4-2 and TRBJ2-5; 11 nucleotides line up with TRBD2. The junction had 2 bases not matched to a gene; V was cut back by 1 base and J by 1 base. Germline-derived CDR1 and CDR2 are LGHNA and YNFKEQ. The CDR3 sequence is 16 residues long. In DNA form, the CDR3 reads TGTGCCAGCAGCCAAGCTAGCGGGAGGATCCAAGAGACCCAGTACTTC. Its translation: CASSQASGRIQETQYF.

The chain employs TRBV7-8 and TRBJ1-6; D unresolved. Germline V lookup: CDR1 SGHVS, CDR2 FQNEAQ. CDR3 size: 13 residues. The V end lost 4 bases, the J end lost 12 bases, and 13 bases lay between the germline ends. The CDR3 coding sequence is TGTGCCAGCAGCTCGGGTAGAGACGGACCCCTCCACTTT. Translated, it gives CASSSGRDGPLHF.

This chain uses TRBV4-1 with TRBJ2-4; 11 nucleotides agree with TRBD2. This CDR3 contains 17 residues. The junction had 13 bases not matched to a gene; V was cut back by 5 bases and J by 7 bases. Germline CDR1 reads MGHRA; CDR2 reads YSYEKL. The CDR3 region has the DNA TGCGCCAGCAGCGCCGGACTAGCGGGCCCACGGGGGAACATTCAGTACTTC. It specifies CASSAGLAGPRGNIQYF.

The gene calls are TRBV30 and TRBJ1-2; a weak D match, TRBD1 (6 bases). This CDR3 spans 14 amino acids. The V gene's germline CDR1 is GTSNPN and CDR2 SVGIG (reference sequence). V lost 0 bases and J 8 bases, leaving 16 bases between the germline ends. The CDR3 nucleotides are TGTGCCTGGAGTGTAGGGGGGGCTCCCAAAGGCTACACCTTC. It translates to CAWSVGGAPKGYTF.

This clone has more than one count but fewer than ten. CDR3 sequence (DNA): TGTGCCAGCAGCCCCGACAACTACAATGAGCAGTTCTTC. Its protein product is CASSPDNYNEQFF. The chain links TRBV7-9 to TRBJ2-1; no clear D gene. CDR1 is SEHNR and CDR2 is FQNEAQ in the germline V gene (reference sequence). The CDR3 runs 13 residues. Between the trimmed V and J ends, which lost 5 bases and 3 bases, there was a span of 8 bases.

This clone was detected once. This chain joins TRBV5-1 and TRBJ2-7; possibly TRBD2 for D (5 bases). The CDR3 covers 15 residues. V lost 1 base, J lost 3 bases, and 14 bases lay in between. CDR1 is SGHRS, CDR2 YFSETQ, per germline. The CDR3 is CASSLSGDPYYEQYV. The CDR3 region has the DNA TGCGCCAGCAGCTTGAGCGGAGACCCTTACTACGAGCAGTACGTC.

The chain carries TRBV10-3 and TRBJ2-3, with D unresolved. The germline gives CDR1 ENHRY, CDR2 SYGVKD. Trimming left V 4 bases short and J 5 bases short, with 4 bases between. The CDR3 runs to 11 residues. The CDR3, as DNA: TGTGCCATCAGTGGTAGAGATACGCAGTATTTT. Protein product: CAISGRDTQYF.

In this sample, this clone turned up a few times. The chain carries TRBV30 and TRBJ2-5; D is possibly TRBD2 (6 bases). From germline, CDR1 is GTSNPN and CDR2 SVGIG (reference sequence). Between the trimmed V and J ends, which lost 0 bases and 11 bases, there was a span of 16 bases. The CDR3 consists of 13 residues. Here the CDR3 reads CAWSVGGAEEQYF. In nucleotides, the CDR3 is TGTGCCTGGAGTGTGGGGGGAGCAGAGGAGCAGTACTTC.

This clone appeared a single time. The V and J genes are TRBV6-5 and TRBJ2-1; 8 bases line up with TRBD2. Germline V gives CDR1 MNHEY, CDR2 SVGAGI. The CDR3 extends over 16 amino acids. V shed 4 bases, J shed 0 bases, and the junction held 5 bases outside the gene matches. CDR3 coding DNA: TGTGCCAGCAGTTGGTTTAGCGGGGTCTCCTACAATGAGCAGTTCTTC. It is translated as CASSWFSGVSYNEQFF.

CDR3 bases: TGCGCCAGCAGCCAAGGAGCTGCTAGCGTGTCCTACGAGCAGTACTTC. Translation gives CASSQGAASVSYEQYF. The chain is built from TRBV4-1 and TRBJ2-7; the D gene is possibly TRBD2 (6 bases). V shed 1 base and J shed 1 base, with 14 bases lying between them. This CDR3 is built from 16 residues. Germline assignment: CDR1 MGHRA and CDR2 YSYEKL.

The rearrangement uses TRBV10-1 and TRBJ2-1, with a tentative D call TRBD2 (6 bases). Germline CDR1 and CDR2: WNHNN and SYGVQD (reference sequence). The CDR3 totals 15 residues. V lost 4 bases and J 7 bases, leaving 17 bases between the germline ends. The CDR3 DNA reads as TGCGCCAGCAGTGTGGGTCCCCCCCGGGGGAATGAGCAGTTCTTC. Encoded protein: CASSVGPPRGNEQFF.

This chain links TRBV6-8 with TRBJ2-5; 9 bases are a match to TRBD2. The V gene's germline CDR1 is MNHGY and CDR2 SAAAGT. The CDR3 contains 17 residues. V shed 7 bases and J 5 bases; nucleotides not matched to a gene: 17. The CDR3 nucleotides read TGTGCCAGCATGTGGGGAGACGATAGCGGGAGAGGGGAGACCCAGTACTTC. Protein product: CASMWGDDSGRGETQYF.

The chain recombines TRBV9 with TRBJ2-7; TRBD1 matches at 10 bases. The CDR3 covers 14 residues. The ends lost 3 bases at V and 6 bases at J; junction bases unmatched: 6. Germline V gene data show CDR1 as SGDLS and CDR2 as YYNGEE. The CDR3 DNA sequence: TGTGCCAGCAGCGCGACAGGGGGCAAAAGCGAGCAGTACTTC. It specifies CASSATGGKSEQYF.

The chain employs TRBV28 and TRBJ2-7; TRBD1 is a possible D gene (6 bases). Germline CDR1 reads MDHEN; CDR2 reads SYDVKM. The CDR3 runs 15 residues. Between the trimmed V and J ends, which lost 7 bases and 4 bases, there was a span of 20 bases. CDR3 DNA: TGTGCCAGCACCCCCTTGACAGGCTTACCATACGAGCAGTACTTC. Translated: CASTPLTGLPYEQYF.

The V gene is TRBV6-1, the J gene TRBJ2-5, with a possible D match to TRBD1 (6 bases). CDR3 length: 15 residues. Germline loops: CDR1 MNHNS, CDR2 SASEGT. The V end lost 1 base, the J end lost 1 base, and 10 bases lay between the germline ends. This CDR3 reads CASSEEGTPQETQYF. DNA of the CDR3: TGTGCCAGCAGTGAAGAGGGGACACCCCAAGAGACCCAGTACTTC.

As for this clone: One junction end disagrees with the germline gene, perhaps due to a read error. This chain joins TRBV28 and TRBJ1-3; D unclear. The CDR3 covers 12 residues. Germline values: CDR1 MDHEN, CDR2 SYDVKM. CDR3 DNA sequence: TGTGCCTCCCAGACACCTGGAAACACCATATACTTT. Encoded protein: CASQTPGNTIYF.

The chain joins TRBV19 to TRBJ2-2; 8 bases are shared with TRBD2. Losses at the gene ends were 3 bases for V and 4 bases for J; bases not matched to a gene: 7. This CDR3 comprises 16 residues. Germline-derived CDR1 and CDR2 are LNHDA and SQIVND (reference sequence). The CDR3: CASSMRREVGTGELFF. CDR3 nucleotide sequence: TGTGCCAGTAGTATGAGGCGGGAGGTCGGCACCGGGGAGCTGTTTTTT.

V is TRBV5-6 and J is TRBJ2-5; 8 bases are a match to TRBD2. With 5 bases clipped from V and 5 bases from J, the junction kept 8 bases outside the gene matches. Germline CDR1 SGHDT, CDR2 YYEEEE. This CDR3 region has 14 residues. The CDR3 DNA follows: TGTGCCAGCAGTTTAAAAGCGGGAGAGGAGACCCAGTACTTC. As protein: CASSLKAGEETQYF.

The gene calls are TRBV6-5 and TRBJ1-5, with D uncertain. Germline assignment: CDR1 MNHEY and CDR2 SVGAGI. Trimming took 2 bases from V and 4 from J, leaving 6 bases between them. The CDR3 has 13 amino acids. In nucleotides, the CDR3 is TGTGCCAGCAGTTACCGACTGAATCAGCCCCAGCATTTT. This sequence encodes CASSYRLNQPQHF.